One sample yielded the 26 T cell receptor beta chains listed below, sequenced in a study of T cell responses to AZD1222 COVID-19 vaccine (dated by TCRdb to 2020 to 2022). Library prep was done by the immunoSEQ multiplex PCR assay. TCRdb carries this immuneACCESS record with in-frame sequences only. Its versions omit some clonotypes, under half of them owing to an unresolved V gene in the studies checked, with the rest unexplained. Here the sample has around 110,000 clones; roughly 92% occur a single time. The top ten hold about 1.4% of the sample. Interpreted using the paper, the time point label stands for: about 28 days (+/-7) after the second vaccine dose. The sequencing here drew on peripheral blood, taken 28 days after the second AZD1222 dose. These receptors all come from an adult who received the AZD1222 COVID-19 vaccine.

The CDR3 loop reads CASSLIGTREDEQYF. In nucleotides, the CDR3 is TGTGCCAGCAGTTTAATTGGGACCCGGGAGGACGAGCAGTACTTC. The J gene is TRBJ2-7, the V gene TRBV28; 7 nucleotides line up with TRBD2. Unmatched junction bases numbered 9, after V lost 2 bases and J lost 5 bases. Germline CDR1 reads MDHEN; CDR2 reads SYDVKM. The CDR3 has 15 residues.

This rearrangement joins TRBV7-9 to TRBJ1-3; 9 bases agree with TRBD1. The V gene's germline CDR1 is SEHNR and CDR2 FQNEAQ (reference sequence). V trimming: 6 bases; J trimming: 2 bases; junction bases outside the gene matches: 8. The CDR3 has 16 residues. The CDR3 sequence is CASSSTGGEAGNTIYF. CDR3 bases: TGTGCCAGCAGTTCCACAGGGGGCGAGGCTGGAAACACCATATATTTT.

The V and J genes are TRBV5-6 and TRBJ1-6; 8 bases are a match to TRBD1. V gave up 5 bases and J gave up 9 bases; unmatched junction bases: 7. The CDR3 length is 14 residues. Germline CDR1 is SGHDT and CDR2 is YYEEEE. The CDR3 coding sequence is TGTGCCAGCAGACCGACAGGGGTTGGTTCACCCCTCCACTTT. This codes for CASRPTGVGSPLHF.

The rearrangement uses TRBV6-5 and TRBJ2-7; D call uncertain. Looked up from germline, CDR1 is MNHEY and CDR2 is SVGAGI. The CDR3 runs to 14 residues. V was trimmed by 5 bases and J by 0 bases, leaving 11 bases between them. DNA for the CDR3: TGTGCCAGCAGTAGATTCCTTAGCTCCTACGAGCAGTACTTC. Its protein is CASSRFLSSYEQYF.

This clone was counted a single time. The DNA of the CDR3 is TGTGCCAGCTCACCCTTGGGACTAGGTAACAATGAGCAGTTCTTC. Translation gives CASSPLGLGNNEQFF. This chain links TRBV18 with TRBJ2-1; 8 bases agree with TRBD2. The germline V gene has CDR1 KGHSH and CDR2 LQKENI. The CDR3 runs 15 residues. Trimming cost V 3 bases and J 5 bases; bases outside gene matches: 6.

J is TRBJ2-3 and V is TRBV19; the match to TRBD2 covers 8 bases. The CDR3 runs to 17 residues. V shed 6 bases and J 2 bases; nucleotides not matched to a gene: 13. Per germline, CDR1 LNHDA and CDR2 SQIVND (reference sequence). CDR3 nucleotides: TGTGCCAGTAGCCCCTGGGATGAGCGGGAGTCCACAGATACGCAGTATTTT. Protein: CASSPWDERESTDTQYF.

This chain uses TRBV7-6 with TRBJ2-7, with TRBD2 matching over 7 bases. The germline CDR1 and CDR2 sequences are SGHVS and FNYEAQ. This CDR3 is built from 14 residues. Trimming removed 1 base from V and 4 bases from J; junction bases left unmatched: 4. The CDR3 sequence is CASSLVGEGYEQYF. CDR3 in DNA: TGTGCCAGCAGCTTAGTTGGGGAGGGGTACGAGCAGTACTTC.

CDR3 sequence reads: CASSNPGLVRNEQFF. Here the CDR3 DNA reads TGTGCCAGTAGTAATCCGGGACTAGTGAGGAATGAGCAGTTCTTC. The chain recombines TRBV19 with TRBJ2-1; 8 bases agree with TRBD2. V shed 4 bases, J shed 7 bases, and the junction held 9 bases outside the gene matches. The CDR3 has 15 amino acids. The germline V gene has CDR1 LNHDA and CDR2 SQIVND (reference sequence).

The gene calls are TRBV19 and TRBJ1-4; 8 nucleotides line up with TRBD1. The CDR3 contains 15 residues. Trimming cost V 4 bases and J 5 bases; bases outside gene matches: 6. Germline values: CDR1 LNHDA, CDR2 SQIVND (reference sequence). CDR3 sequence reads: CASSTGQARNEKLFF. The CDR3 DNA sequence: TGTGCCAGTAGTACGGGACAGGCCAGAAATGAAAAACTGTTTTTT.

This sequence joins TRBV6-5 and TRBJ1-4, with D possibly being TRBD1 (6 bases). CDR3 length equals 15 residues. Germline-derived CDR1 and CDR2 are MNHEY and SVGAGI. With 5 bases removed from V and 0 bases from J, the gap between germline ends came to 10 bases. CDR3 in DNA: TGTGCCAGCAGTAACAGGGTTTCAACTAATGAAAAACTGTTTTTT. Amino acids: CASSNRVSTNEKLFF.

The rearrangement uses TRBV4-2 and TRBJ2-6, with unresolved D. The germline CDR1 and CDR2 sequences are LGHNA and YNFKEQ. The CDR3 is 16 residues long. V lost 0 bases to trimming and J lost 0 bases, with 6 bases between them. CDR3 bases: TGTGCCAGCAGCCAAGACTCGCCCTCTGGGGCCAACGTCCTGACTTTC. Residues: CASSQDSPSGANVLTF.

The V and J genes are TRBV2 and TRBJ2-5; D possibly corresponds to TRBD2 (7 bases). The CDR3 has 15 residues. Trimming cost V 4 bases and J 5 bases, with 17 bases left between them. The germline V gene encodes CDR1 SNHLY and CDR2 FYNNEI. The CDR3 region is CASSAEWGGLETQYF. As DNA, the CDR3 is TGTGCCAGCAGTGCGGAATGGGGGGGGCTTGAGACCCAGTACTTC.

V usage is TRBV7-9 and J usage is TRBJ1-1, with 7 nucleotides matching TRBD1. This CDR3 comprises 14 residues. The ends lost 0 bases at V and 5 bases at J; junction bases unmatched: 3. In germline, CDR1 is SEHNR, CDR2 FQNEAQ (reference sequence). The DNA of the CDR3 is TGTGCCAGCAGCTTAGCCAGGGGGTGGACTGAAGCTTTCTTT. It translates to CASSLARGWTEAFF.

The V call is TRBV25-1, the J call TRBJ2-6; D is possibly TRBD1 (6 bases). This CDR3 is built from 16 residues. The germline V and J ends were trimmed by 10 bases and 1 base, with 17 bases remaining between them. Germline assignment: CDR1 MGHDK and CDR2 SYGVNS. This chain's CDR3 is CAIQGPMSSGANVLTF. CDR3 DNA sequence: TGTGCCATACAGGGCCCCATGTCATCTGGGGCCAACGTCCTGACTTTC.

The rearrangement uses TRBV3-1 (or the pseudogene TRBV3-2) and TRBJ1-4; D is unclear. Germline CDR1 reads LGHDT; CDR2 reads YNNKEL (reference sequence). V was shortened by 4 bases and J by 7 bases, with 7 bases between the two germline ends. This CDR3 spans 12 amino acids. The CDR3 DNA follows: TGTGCCAGCAGCCTTAGGAGTGAAAAACTGTTTTTT. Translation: CASSLRSEKLFF.

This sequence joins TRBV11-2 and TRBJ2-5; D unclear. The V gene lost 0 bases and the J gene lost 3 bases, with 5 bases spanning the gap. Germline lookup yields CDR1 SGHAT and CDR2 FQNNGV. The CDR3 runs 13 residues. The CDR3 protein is CASSLDWEETQYF. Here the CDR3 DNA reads TGTGCCAGCAGCTTAGACTGGGAAGAGACCCAGTACTTC.

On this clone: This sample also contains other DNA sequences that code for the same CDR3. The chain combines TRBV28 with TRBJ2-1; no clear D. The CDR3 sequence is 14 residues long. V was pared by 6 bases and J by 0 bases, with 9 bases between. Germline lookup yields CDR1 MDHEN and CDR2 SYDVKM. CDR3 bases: TGTGCCAGCAGCCTTGGTAGCTCCTACAATGAGCAGTTCTTC. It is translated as CASSLGSSYNEQFF. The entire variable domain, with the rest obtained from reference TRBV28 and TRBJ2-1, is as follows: DVKVTQSSRYLVKRTGEKVFLECVQDMDHENMFWYRQDPGLGLRLIYFSYDVKMKEKGDIPEGYSVSREKKERFSLILESASTNQTSMYLCASSLGSSYNEQFFGPGTRLTVL.

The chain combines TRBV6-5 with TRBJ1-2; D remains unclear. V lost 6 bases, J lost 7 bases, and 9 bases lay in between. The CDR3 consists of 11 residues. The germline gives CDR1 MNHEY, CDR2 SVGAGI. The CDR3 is CASRDDIGYTF. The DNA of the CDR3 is TGTGCCAGCAGGGACGACATTGGCTACACCTTC.

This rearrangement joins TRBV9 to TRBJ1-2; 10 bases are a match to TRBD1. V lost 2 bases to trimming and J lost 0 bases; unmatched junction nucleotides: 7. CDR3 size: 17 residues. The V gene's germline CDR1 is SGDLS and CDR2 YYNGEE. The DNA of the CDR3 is TGTGCCAGCAGCGTCCGGGACAGGGGTCTAGCTAACTATGGCTACACCTTC. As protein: CASSVRDRGLANYGYTF.

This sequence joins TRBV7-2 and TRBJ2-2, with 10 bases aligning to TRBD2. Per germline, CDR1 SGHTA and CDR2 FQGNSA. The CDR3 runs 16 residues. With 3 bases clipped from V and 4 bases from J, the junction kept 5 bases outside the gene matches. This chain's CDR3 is CASSLSSGRRTGELFF. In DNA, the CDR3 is TGTGCCAGCAGCTTGTCTAGCGGGAGACGCACCGGGGAGCTGTTTTTT.

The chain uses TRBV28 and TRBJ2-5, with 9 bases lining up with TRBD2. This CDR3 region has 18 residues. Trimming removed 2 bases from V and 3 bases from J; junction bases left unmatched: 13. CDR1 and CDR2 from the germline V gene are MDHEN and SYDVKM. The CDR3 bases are TGTGCCAGCAGTTTACGGGCGGGAAGGGCTAGCGGGGAAGAGACCCAGTACTTC. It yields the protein CASSLRAGRASGEETQYF.

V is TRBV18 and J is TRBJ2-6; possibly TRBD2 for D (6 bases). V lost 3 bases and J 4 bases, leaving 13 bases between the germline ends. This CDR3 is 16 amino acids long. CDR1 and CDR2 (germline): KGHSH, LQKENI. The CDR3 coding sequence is TGTGCCAGCTCACCTCAGGCGGGGCCCGGGGCCAACGTCCTGACTTTC. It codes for CASSPQAGPGANVLTF.

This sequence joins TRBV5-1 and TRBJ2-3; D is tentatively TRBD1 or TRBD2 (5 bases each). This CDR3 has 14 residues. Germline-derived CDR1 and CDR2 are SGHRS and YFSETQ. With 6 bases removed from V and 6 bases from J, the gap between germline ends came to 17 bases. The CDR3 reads CASMTGTGADTQYF. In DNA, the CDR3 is TGCGCCAGCATGACGGGAACAGGCGCGGATACGCAGTATTTT.

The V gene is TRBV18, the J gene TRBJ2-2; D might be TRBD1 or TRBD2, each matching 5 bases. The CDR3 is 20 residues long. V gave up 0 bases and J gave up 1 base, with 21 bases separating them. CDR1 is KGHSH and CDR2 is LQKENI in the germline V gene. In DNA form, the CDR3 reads TGTGCCAGCTCACCACCAAATCGATCCCCTGGGACGGAGAACACCGGGGAGCTGTTTTTT. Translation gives CASSPPNRSPGTENTGELFF.

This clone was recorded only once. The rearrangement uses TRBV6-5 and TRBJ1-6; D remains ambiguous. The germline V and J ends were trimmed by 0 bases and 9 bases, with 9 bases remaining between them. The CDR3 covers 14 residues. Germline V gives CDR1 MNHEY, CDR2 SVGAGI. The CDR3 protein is CASSYSISGSPLHF. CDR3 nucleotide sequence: TGTGCCAGCAGTTACTCGATTTCCGGTTCACCCCTCCACTTT.

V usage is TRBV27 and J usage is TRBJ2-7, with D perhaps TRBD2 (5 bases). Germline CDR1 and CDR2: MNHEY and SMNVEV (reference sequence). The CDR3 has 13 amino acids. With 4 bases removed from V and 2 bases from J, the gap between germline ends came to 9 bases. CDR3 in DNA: TGTGCCAGCAGTTCGGACGGGACCTACGAGCAGTACTTC. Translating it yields CASSSDGTYEQYF.